This passage covers 22 T cell receptor beta chains from one sample sequenced in a study of long-term antiretroviral therapy in people with HIV. At the survey level, the v3.0 immunoSEQ assay was run. TCRdb keeps only in-frame clones here, not all; method: immunoSEQ multiplex PCR. The data contain some 20,000 clones, 90% of them singletons. This material consisted of unsorted PBMCs, taken approximately 4.2 years before starting antiretroviral therapy. Source of these receptors: a woman in her twenties or thirties with HIV.

The V call is TRBV5-8, the J call TRBJ1-2, with 7 bases aligning to TRBD1. V shed 3 bases, J shed 5 bases, and the junction held 10 bases outside the gene matches. Germline-derived CDR1 and CDR2 are SGHTS and YDEGEE. CDR3 length equals 15 residues. The CDR3 DNA reads TGTGCCAGCAGCTATCTGGGACAGCCGCGATATGGCTACACCTTC. This gives the protein CASSYLGQPRYGYTF. Drawing the rest from reference TRBV5-8 and TRBJ1-2, the complete variable domain is EAGVTQSPTHLIKTRGQQATLRCSPISGHTSVYWYQQALGLGLQFLLWYDEGEERNRGNFPPRFSGRQFPNYSSELNVNALELEDSALYLCASSYLGQPRYGYTFGSGTRLTVV.

This clone appeared a single time. The V call is TRBV19, the J call TRBJ1-3, with a weak D call TRBD1 (5 bases). V lost 7 bases and J lost 4, with 17 bases in between. CDR3 length: 15 amino acids. The V gene's germline CDR1 is LNHDA and CDR2 SQIVND (reference sequence). The CDR3 nucleotides read TGTGCCAGTATTGGTGTCCTGGGGCCCGGAAACACCATATATTTT. This gives the protein CASIGVLGPGNTIYF.

The chain carries TRBV30 and TRBJ1-6; no clear D gene. The CDR3 contains 17 residues. From germline, CDR1 is GTSNPN and CDR2 SVGIG (reference sequence). V lost 0 bases, J lost 10 bases, and 22 bases lay in between. The CDR3 spells CAWSVTPFGATGSPLHF. CDR3 DNA: TGTGCCTGGAGTGTAACCCCCTTTGGAGCGACGGGGTCACCCCTCCACTTT.

The V call is TRBV6-1, the J call TRBJ1-2; TRBD1 aligns across 11 bases. This CDR3 is built from 15 residues. The germline CDR1 and CDR2 sequences are MNHNS and SASEGT. J lost 4 bases, V lost 2 bases, and 3 bases had no gene match. CDR3 residues: CASSEFGQGAYGYTF. As DNA, the CDR3 is TGTGCCAGCAGTGAATTTGGACAGGGGGCCTATGGCTACACCTTC.

This chain connects TRBV2 to TRBJ2-2; 7 nucleotides agree with TRBD1. V dropped 4 bases and J dropped 5; count of bases not matched to a gene: 4. Looked up from germline, CDR1 is SNHLY and CDR2 is FYNNEI. This CDR3 is built from 14 residues. CDR3 sequence: CASSGQGETGELFF. The DNA of the CDR3 is TGTGCCAGCAGTGGACAGGGTGAGACCGGGGAGCTGTTTTTT.

The genes are TRBV30 and TRBJ2-3; D gene unclear. V lost 0 bases and J lost 2, with 12 bases in between. Looked up from germline, CDR1 is GTSNPN and CDR2 is SVGIG (reference sequence). The CDR3 is made up of 15 amino acids. CDR3 loop: CAWSVDGKATDTQYF. The CDR3 DNA reads TGTGCCTGGAGTGTAGATGGGAAAGCCACAGATACGCAGTATTTT.

V usage is TRBV5-5 and J usage is TRBJ1-3, with D possibly matching TRBD1 (6 bases). The CDR3 sequence is 15 residues long. In germline, CDR1 is SGHKS, CDR2 YYEKEE (reference sequence). Trimming stripped 4 bases from V and 0 bases from J, with 11 bases between. The CDR3 nucleotides are TGTGCCAGCAGCACTAGACAGGCCTCTGGAAACACCATATATTTT. Translating gives CASSTRQASGNTIYF.

The rearrangement uses TRBV5-1 and TRBJ1-5, with D perhaps matching TRBD1 (6 bases). V dropped 3 bases and J dropped 0 bases, with 10 bases sitting between them. From germline, CDR1 is SGHRS and CDR2 YFSETQ. The CDR3 contains 15 residues. CDR3 sequence reads: CASSSTGGSNQPQHF. The CDR3 nucleotides read TGCGCCAGCAGCTCGACAGGCGGTAGCAATCAGCCCCAGCATTTT.

This clone has just one count. The chain couples TRBV28 to TRBJ1-4; D is perhaps TRBD1 (5 bases). The germline V gene has CDR1 MDHEN and CDR2 SYDVKM. CDR3 length: 13 residues. V was shortened by 2 bases and J by 6 bases, with 7 bases between the two germline ends. CDR3 sequence: CASSLGGDEKLFF. CDR3 nucleotide sequence: TGTGCCAGCAGTTTAGGGGGAGATGAAAAACTGTTTTTT.

This chain uses TRBV18 with TRBJ2-7; 7 positions agree with TRBD1. Trimming took 4 bases from V and 5 from J; bases not matched to a gene: 2. The V gene's germline CDR1 is KGHSH and CDR2 LQKENI. The length of the CDR3 is 12 residues. The CDR3 loop reads CASSHGTDEQYF. The CDR3 DNA follows: TGTGCCAGCTCACATGGGACAGACGAGCAGTACTTC.

This chain joins TRBV5-6 and TRBJ1-2; D is unclear. The CDR3 is 15 residues long. V was trimmed by 4 bases and J by 4 bases, leaving 17 bases between them. CDR1 and CDR2 from the germline V gene are SGHDT and YYEEEE. CDR3 DNA: TGTGCCAGCAGCCCGGCTGGCAGTAGAACCTATGGCTACACCTTC. It specifies CASSPAGSRTYGYTF. The full variable domain, with the rest looked up from reference TRBV5-6 and TRBJ1-2, is DAGVTQSPTHLIKTRGQQVTLRCSPKSGHDTVSWYQQALGQGPQFIFQYYEEEERQRGNFPDRFSGHQFPNYSSELNVNALLLGDSALYLCASSPAGSRTYGYTFGSGTRLTVV.

The chain couples TRBV9 to TRBJ1-2; a possible D gene is TRBD1 (6 bases). The germline V gene encodes CDR1 SGDLS and CDR2 YYNGEE. The germline V and J ends were trimmed by 0 bases and 7 bases, with 13 bases remaining between them. This CDR3 has 14 residues. The CDR3 DNA follows: TGTGCCAGCAGCGTAGATGTGGGGGCGGGTGGCTACACCTTC. It codes for CASSVDVGAGGYTF.

This chain joins TRBV19 and TRBJ1-1; D may be TRBD1 (5 bases). Germline CDR1 LNHDA, CDR2 SQIVND (reference sequence). With 4 bases removed from V and 5 bases from J, the gap between germline ends came to 14 bases. The CDR3 covers 14 residues. CDR3 amino acids: CASSTNGGLTEAFF. The CDR3 coding sequence is TGTGCCAGTAGTACAAATGGGGGGTTAACTGAAGCTTTCTTT.

With regard to this clone: One end of the junction varies from germline; a read error may be responsible. This chain joins TRBV4-3 and TRBJ2-3; 8 bases line up with TRBD2. Per germline, CDR1 LGHNA and CDR2 YSLEER. The CDR3 runs 13 residues. The CDR3 region has the DNA TGCGCCAGCAGCCAAGATCTTGCGGGGGGTACTCGTTTT. Translated, it gives CASSQDLAGGTRF.

The genes are TRBV7-8 and TRBJ2-7, with D perhaps being TRBD1 or TRBD2 (5 bases each). CDR3 length equals 15 residues. In germline, CDR1 is SGHVS, CDR2 FQNEAQ. Trimming took 1 base from V and 5 from J, leaving 15 bases between them. Here the CDR3 DNA reads TGTGCCAGCAGCTTAGAAGAGGGGATAGCCGACGAGCAGTACTTC. Translated, it gives CASSLEEGIADEQYF.

The chain uses TRBV27 and TRBJ2-5; D gene uncertain. This CDR3 comprises 13 residues. The V and J ends lost 1 base and 3 bases respectively, with 6 bases between them. Germline V gives CDR1 MNHEY, CDR2 SMNVEV (reference sequence). CDR3 loop: CASSLFREETQYF. CDR3 DNA sequence: TGTGCCAGCAGTTTATTTCGGGAAGAGACCCAGTACTTC.

The chain is built from TRBV6-5 and TRBJ2-5, with TRBD2 as a possible D gene (6 bases). CDR1 is MNHEY and CDR2 is SVGAGI in the germline V gene. This CDR3 is 11 amino acids long. Trimming pared 10 bases from V and 5 bases from J, leaving 11 bases between. The CDR3 sequence is CATGGGETQYF. The CDR3 DNA is TGTGCCACCGGGGGTGGGGAGACCCAGTACTTC.

The chain recombines TRBV5-1 with TRBJ1-5; 8 bases match TRBD1. Germline values: CDR1 SGHRS, CDR2 YFSETQ. This CDR3 is 14 amino acids long. Trimming removed 0 bases from V and 7 bases from J; junction bases left unmatched: 3. The CDR3 nucleotides read TGCGCCAGCAGCTTGGAACAGGGGGTCCAGCCCCAGCATTTT. Translated, it gives CASSLEQGVQPQHF.

V is TRBV6-5 and J is TRBJ1-1; D is unclear. From germline, CDR1 is MNHEY and CDR2 SVGAGI. CDR3 size: 13 residues. Trimming pared 8 bases from V and 5 bases from J, leaving 15 bases between. The CDR3 nucleotides are TGTGCCAGCGAAAAAGTCTCGGGGACTGAAGCTTTCTTT. Its translation is CASEKVSGTEAFF.

V is TRBV10-3 and J is TRBJ1-3, with TRBD1 matching over 10 bases. The ends lost 4 bases at V and 1 base at J; junction bases unmatched: 4. The CDR3 loop spans 16 amino acids. CDR1 is ENHRY and CDR2 is SYGVKD in the germline V gene. This CDR3 reads CAISGQGASSGNTIYF. CDR3 nucleotides: TGTGCCATCAGTGGACAGGGGGCAAGTTCTGGAAACACCATATATTTT.

The rearrangement uses TRBV28 and TRBJ2-5, with D uncertain. This CDR3 spans 14 amino acids. V shed 3 bases and J shed 4 bases, with 12 bases lying between them. Germline V gene lookup returns CDR1 MDHEN and CDR2 SYDVKM. CDR3 region: CASSFQLQPETQYF. For the CDR3, the DNA is TGTGCCAGCAGTTTCCAACTCCAGCCAGAGACCCAGTACTTC.

The V gene is TRBV12-5, the J gene TRBJ1-2; unclear D gene. CDR1 is LGHNT, CDR2 FRNRAP, per germline. With 4 bases removed from V and 0 bases from J, the gap between germline ends came to 12 bases. There are 15 residues in the CDR3. CDR3 amino acids: CASGSPPNSNYGYTF. CDR3 nucleotide sequence: TGTGCTAGTGGTTCCCCGCCCAATTCTAACTATGGCTACACCTTC.